The sequence of this TCR beta chain was determined in a study of blood T cell repertoires in COVID-19 (dated by TCRdb to 2018 to 2021). About the study as a whole: Samples from collaborators originated in the United States, Italy and Spain and spanned both the acute and convalescent phases of COVID-19. Where available, HLA class I and class II types were obtained from metadata supplied by the sample provider rather than from assay-based typing. The sample metadata nearly always contained a de-identified subject ID, COVID-19 status, age in years and sex. Samples came from the ongoing ImmuneRACE study (first 160 participants) plus 1,254 subjects from 6 global collaborators. The repertoires were made available in a free public database intended to serve as a resource for research on the immune response to SARS-CoV-2. The material from the prospective study consisted of cDNA or gDNA derived from T cells, B-cell-depleted T cells, or PBMCs. Deeply sampled blood TCRbeta repertoires from subjects exposed to, actively infected with, or recovered from COVID-19 were included in the dataset. What the study reported, not specific to this receptor: How much clinical and demographic metadata was included differed by source and by participant, and the metadata was provided uncurated.

TCRbeta CDR3 regions were amplified from genomic DNA using the immunoSEQ Assay, a bias-controlled multiplex PCR. On the authors' methods: Nucleated cell counts per sample were estimated from amplification of reference gene primers within the assay. To quantify the absolute abundance of each unique TCRbeta CDR3 rearrangement, sequence reads were collapsed and filtered. For each sample, productive Simpson clonality was calculated as the square root of Simpson's diversity index across productive rearrangements. What TCRdb holds here is the immuneACCESS table cut down to in-frame rearrangements. Part of the clones is not present; checked against another copy, under half of the missing clones reflect an unresolved V gene, and the others are unexplained. The DNA was the basis for D and trimming; V, J and clone size are from that table. Across this sample there are approximately 210,000 clones, with 85% seen only once. The ten largest clones add up to 0.9% to 0.95% of the sample.

The junction carries 9 bases between V and J, which are trimmed by 2 bases and 7 bases respectively. The CDR3 has 13 amino acids, counting the end cysteine and phenylalanine. Just CDR3 DNA is preserved here, 39 bases in frame from base 1. CDR1 and CDR2 are drawn from the germline V gene: SGHTA, FQGNSA. Concerning this clone itself: Its antigen remains undetermined. Per-nucleotide qualities are absent, and no much larger clonotype sits a single base away.

At one collaborating source in Seattle, patients were enrolled during active infection and were followed longitudinally through the course of disease. Each collaborating institution followed its own protocols to collect whole blood in K2EDTA tubes. For TCRbeta analysis, collaborators shipped samples in one of three forms: frozen whole blood, isolated PBMCs, or DNA extracted from either of those sample types. This clonotype originated in a man in his 60s with COVID-19, enrolled during active disease. Input material: peripheral blood. This chain joins TRBV7-2 to TRBJ1-5; the D segment cannot be called with confidence. The encoded CDR3 is CASSLQVQQPQHF. The DNA reads as follows: TGTGCCAGCAGCTTACAGGTCCAACAGCCCCAGCATTTT.